These T cell receptor beta chains were read from a single sample in a study of shared clonotypes between healthy human individuals. TCRdb's copy holds only in-frame clones and misses some; the assay was immunoSEQ multiplex PCR. The repertoire holds about 2.4 million clones, about 92% seen once, with around 0.14% in the top ten. Source material: naive CD4+ T cells sorted from blood. These TCRs come from a man between 18 and 29 years old in good health. CDR3s include the opening cysteine and the closing phenylalanine or tryptophan. Each record gives: clone size, J gene, D gene, V gene, CDR3 DNA, CDR3 protein. D genes are given only for firm matches. A clone size is listed for some rows: how often the clone was seen (once, few, many), or a class if it is expanded.

clone size: .
J gene: TRBJ2-7
D gene: TRBD2
V gene: TRBV18
CDR3 DNA: TGTGCCAGCTCACCTCCGGGACTAGCGGGGTACGAGCAGTACTTC
CDR3 protein: CASSPPGLAGYEQYF

clone size: .
J gene: TRBJ2-3
D gene: TRBD2
V gene: TRBV11-2
CDR3 DNA: TGTGCCAGCAGCTTAAGTAGCGGGATCGAGTATTTT
CDR3 protein: CASSLSSGIEYF

clone size: .
J gene: TRBJ1-2
D gene: .
V gene: TRBV7-2
CDR3 DNA: TGTGCCAGCAGCCCGTTCGGGGCAGCCTTTGGCTACACCTTC
CDR3 protein: CASSPFGAAFGYTF

clone size: .
J gene: TRBJ1-5
D gene: TRBD1
V gene: TRBV18
CDR3 DNA: TGTGCCAGCTCATCCGATGACAGGGTGGGGGCCCAGCATTTT
CDR3 protein: CASSSDDRVGAQHF

clone size: .
J gene: TRBJ2-6
D gene: .
V gene: TRBV7-2
CDR3 DNA: TGTGCCAGCAGCTTCCACAGGGTGGCCAACGTCCTGACTTTC
CDR3 protein: CASSFHRVANVLTF

clone size: .
J gene: TRBJ2-5
D gene: TRBD1
V gene: TRBV5-8
CDR3 DNA: TGTGCCAGCAGCTTCAATAAAGGACAGGGGGCAGAGACCCAGTACTTC
CDR3 protein: CASSFNKGQGAETQYF

clone size: once
J gene: TRBJ2-1
D gene: TRBD2
V gene: TRBV5-1
CDR3 DNA: TGCGCCAGCTCACCACAGACTAGCGGGAGGGCCGATGAGCAGTTCTTC
CDR3 protein: CASSPQTSGRADEQFF

clone size: .
J gene: TRBJ2-3
D gene: .
V gene: TRBV19
CDR3 DNA: TGTGCCAGCGGGCCGACTAGCACAGATACGCAGTATTTT
CDR3 protein: CASGPTSTDTQYF

clone size: few
J gene: TRBJ1-6
D gene: .
V gene: TRBV6-1
CDR3 DNA: TGTGCCAGCGGGGGATGGGAGAATTCACCCCTCCACTTT
CDR3 protein: CASGGWENSPLHF

clone size: .
J gene: TRBJ1-1
D gene: .
V gene: TRBV14
CDR3 DNA: TGTGCCAGCAGCCAAGTACCGTCGGTTTACACTGAAGCTTTCTTT
CDR3 protein: CASSQVPSVYTEAFF

clone size: .
J gene: TRBJ2-3
D gene: .
V gene: TRBV5-6
CDR3 DNA: TGTGCCAGCAGCACCCGACTAACCGGCACAGATACGCAGTATTTT
CDR3 protein: CASSTRLTGTDTQYF

clone size: .
J gene: TRBJ1-4
D gene: .
V gene: TRBV19
CDR3 DNA: TGTGCCAGTAGTCAAAGCCCGGGAACAGGGGAAAAACTGTTTTTT
CDR3 protein: CASSQSPGTGEKLFF

clone size: .
J gene: TRBJ2-7
D gene: .
V gene: TRBV6-5
CDR3 DNA: TGTGCCAGCAGCCCCCCTCGCAGGGAGATCTACGAGCAGTACTTC
CDR3 protein: CASSPPRREIYEQYF

clone size: .
J gene: TRBJ2-3
D gene: TRBD2
V gene: TRBV4-2
CDR3 DNA: TGTGCCAGCAGCCAAGAATTTTTCCCGGGGGGTTCTACAGATACGCAGTATTTT
CDR3 protein: CASSQEFFPGGSTDTQYF

clone size: .
J gene: TRBJ2-1
D gene: .
V gene: TRBV7-7
CDR3 DNA: TGTGCTAGCAGCTTAGAGTTGGCGGGGAGCTCCTACAATGAGCAGTTCTTC
CDR3 protein: CASSLELAGSSYNEQFF

clone size: .
J gene: TRBJ2-3
D gene: .
V gene: TRBV6-5
CDR3 DNA: TGTGCCAGCAGTTCCCCGGACTCGGTCCGGGTGCAGTATTTT
CDR3 protein: CASSSPDSVRVQYF

clone size: .
J gene: TRBJ1-1
D gene: .
V gene: TRBV25-1
CDR3 DNA: TGTGCCAGCAAAGACGCCGGGAACACTGAAGCTTTCTTT
CDR3 protein: CASKDAGNTEAFF

clone size: .
J gene: TRBJ2-3
D gene: .
V gene: TRBV6-6
CDR3 DNA: TGTGCCAGCAGTTTCGGCCGCACAGATACGCAGTATTTT
CDR3 protein: CASSFGRTDTQYF

clone size: .
J gene: TRBJ2-5
D gene: .
V gene: TRBV5-1
CDR3 DNA: TGCGCCAGCAGCCCCCTAGGGGACGGCCGGAGAGAGACCCAGTACTTC
CDR3 protein: CASSPLGDGRRETQYF

clone size: .
J gene: TRBJ1-6
D gene: .
V gene: TRBV5-8
CDR3 DNA: TGTGCCAGTAAACCGTTGGGGGTGATGAGTTCACCCCTCCACTTT
CDR3 protein: CASKPLGVMSSPLHF

clone size: .
J gene: TRBJ2-7
D gene: .
V gene: TRBV30
CDR3 DNA: TGTGCCTGGAGCCACGGGGGGCACGAGCAGTACTTC
CDR3 protein: CAWSHGGHEQYF

clone size: .
J gene: TRBJ2-7
D gene: TRBD1
V gene: TRBV6-5
CDR3 DNA: TGTGCCAGCCAGACGGGACAGGGGGCGCCCGAGCAGTACTTC
CDR3 protein: CASQTGQGAPEQYF

clone size: few
J gene: TRBJ2-2
D gene: .
V gene: TRBV7-2
CDR3 DNA: TGTGCCAGCAGCTTAGGCGGTCGGACCGGGGAGCTGTTTTTT
CDR3 protein: CASSLGGRTGELFF

clone size: .
J gene: TRBJ1-1
D gene: .
V gene: TRBV5-1
CDR3 DNA: TGCGCCAGCAGCTTGGGTGGGTTTGGCACTGAAGCTTTCTTT
CDR3 protein: CASSLGGFGTEAFF

clone size: .
J gene: TRBJ1-4
D gene: TRBD1
V gene: TRBV25-1
CDR3 DNA: TGTGCCAGCAGTGAACCAGGGGGTGGTAATGAAAAACTGTTTTTT
CDR3 protein: CASSEPGGGNEKLFF

clone size: .
J gene: TRBJ1-1
D gene: .
V gene: TRBV28
CDR3 DNA: TGTGCCAGCAGTTTATTGGAAACAGGGCGGGCGACCGAAGCTTTCTTT
CDR3 protein: CASSLLETGRATEAFF

clone size: .
J gene: TRBJ2-3
D gene: .
V gene: TRBV7-2
CDR3 DNA: TGTGCCAGCAGCTTCTCAGGGAGTAGCACAGATACGCAGTATTTT
CDR3 protein: CASSFSGSSTDTQYF